The 9 T cell receptor beta chains presented below share a single source sample, sequenced in a study of T cell responses to AZD1222 COVID-19 vaccine. The table came from immunoSEQ multiplex PCR; TCRdb's copy has only in-frame clones and leaves some out. The profile covers approximately 100,000 clones, with roughly 87% appearing a single time and about 17% taken by the ten largest. The material was peripheral blood, obtained on day 0 of AZD1222 vaccination. The receptors shown here come from an adult in good health.

The chain uses TRBV14 and TRBJ1-6, with 8 bases matching TRBD1. Germline lookup yields CDR1 SGHDN and CDR2 FVKESK. Losses at the gene ends were 1 base for V and 7 bases for J; bases not matched to a gene: 3. The CDR3 has 15 residues. CDR3 residues: CASSQVTGGNSPLHF. The CDR3 DNA follows: TGTGCCAGCAGCCAAGTAACAGGGGGGAATTCACCCCTCCACTTT.

The chain combines TRBV6-1 with TRBJ1-2; unclear D gene. CDR1 and CDR2 from the germline V gene are MNHNS and SASEGT. The CDR3 is 16 residues long. The V end was cut by 3 bases, the J end by 13 bases, with 27 bases between. In DNA, the CDR3 is TGTGCCAGCAGTGACCCCACGAAGGCAGGCCGGGGTTTGACCACCTTC. Residues: CASSDPTKAGRGLTTF.

The V and J genes are TRBV5-1 and TRBJ2-3; 7 positions agree with TRBD1. With 4 bases clipped from V and 3 bases from J, the junction kept 2 bases outside the gene matches. The CDR3 extends over 13 amino acids. Germline CDR1 SGHRS, CDR2 YFSETQ. DNA of the CDR3: TGCGCCAGCAGCGACAGGGTAACAGATACGCAGTATTTT. Protein: CASSDRVTDTQYF.

This rearrangement joins TRBV10-2 to TRBJ1-2; weak D call: TRBD1 (6 bases). In germline, CDR1 is WSHSY, CDR2 SAAADI. This CDR3 spans 14 amino acids. Trimming shortened V by 6 bases and J by 6 bases, and 17 bases separated the two germline ends. In DNA, the CDR3 is TGCGCCAGCAGGACAAGCACAGGGTATCATGGCTACACCTTC. It specifies CASRTSTGYHGYTF.

The chain has TRBV9 and TRBJ2-3; 8 nucleotides agree with TRBD2. This CDR3 has 17 residues. With V trimmed by 0 bases and J by 2 bases, 8 bases remained unmatched. CDR1 and CDR2 (germline): SGDLS, YYNGEE. For the CDR3, the DNA is TGTGCCAGCAGCGTAGCAGCTAGCGGGTCCTACACAGATACGCAGTATTTT. This sequence encodes CASSVAASGSYTDTQYF.

The genes are TRBV6-1 and TRBJ1-2; possible D gene TRBD1, 5 bases. The germline V gene encodes CDR1 MNHNS and CDR2 SASEGT. This CDR3 is 14 amino acids long. V gave up 1 base and J gave up 4 bases, with 10 bases separating them. CDR3 DNA: TGTGCCAGCAGTGAAGGACAGTTTAGCTATGGCTACACCTTC. Translating it yields CASSEGQFSYGYTF.

Points on this clone: A read error may account for a junction end that differs from germline. The chain employs TRBV11-2 and TRBJ2-7, with 7 bases lining up with TRBD1. This CDR3 spans 13 amino acids. Germline-derived CDR1 and CDR2 are SGHAT and FQNNGV. CDR3 amino acids: CASRHNYRGGLIF. The CDR3 nucleotides are TGTGCCAGCAGACACAATTACAGGGGTGGCCTAATTTTC.

V gene TRBV28 combines with J gene TRBJ2-7; 10 nucleotides match TRBD2. This CDR3 contains 14 residues. J was trimmed by 1 base and V by 6 bases; bases with no gene match: 3. The V gene's germline CDR1 is MDHEN and CDR2 SYDVKM. The CDR3 DNA sequence: TGTGCCAGCAGCTTACTAGCGGGGTCCTACGAGCAGTACTTC. Its protein is CASSLLAGSYEQYF.

The table lists this clone with a few counts. The chain uses TRBV10-3 and TRBJ1-5; TRBD1 might be the D (5 bases). V was shortened by 3 bases and J by 7 bases, with 22 bases between the two germline ends. Germline CDR1 ENHRY, CDR2 SYGVKD. The CDR3 contains 17 residues. In nucleotides, the CDR3 is TGTGCCATCAGTGACTGGGACTGGGACGACGGGGACCAGCCCCAGCATTTT. It translates to CAISDWDWDDGDQPQHF.